This TCR beta chain was sequenced during a study of T cells in localized non-small cell lung cancer. Findings and caveats of the study: Uninvolved adjacent lung showed higher T cell clonality than tumor. Longer overall survival associated with higher blood T cell density; shorter survival with higher adjacent-lung clonality.

This clone was observed at least ten times. Its antigen remains unknown. Some clones are missing from TCRdb's copy, which holds only in-frame ones; the method was immunoSEQ multiplex PCR. This repertoire shows approximately 3,000 clones, over 20% found once; its top ten account for about 14%. Per the germline V gene, CDR1 is SGHAT and CDR2 is FQDESV (reference sequence). The V and J ends lost 1 base and 6 bases, in that order; junction bases with no gene match: 8. The CDR3 contains 16 residues. The specimen comprised normal lung tissue next to the tumor, sampled before any cancer treatment. The rearrangement uses TRBV11-1 and TRBJ1-4, with 7 nucleotides matching TRBD1. This sequence was found in a man aged 40 to 70 with stage III squamous cell lung carcinoma. In DNA, the CDR3 is TGTGCCAGCAGCTTAGATGGACAGGTCACTTATGAAAAACTGTTTTTT. This codes for CASSLDGQVTYEKLFF.